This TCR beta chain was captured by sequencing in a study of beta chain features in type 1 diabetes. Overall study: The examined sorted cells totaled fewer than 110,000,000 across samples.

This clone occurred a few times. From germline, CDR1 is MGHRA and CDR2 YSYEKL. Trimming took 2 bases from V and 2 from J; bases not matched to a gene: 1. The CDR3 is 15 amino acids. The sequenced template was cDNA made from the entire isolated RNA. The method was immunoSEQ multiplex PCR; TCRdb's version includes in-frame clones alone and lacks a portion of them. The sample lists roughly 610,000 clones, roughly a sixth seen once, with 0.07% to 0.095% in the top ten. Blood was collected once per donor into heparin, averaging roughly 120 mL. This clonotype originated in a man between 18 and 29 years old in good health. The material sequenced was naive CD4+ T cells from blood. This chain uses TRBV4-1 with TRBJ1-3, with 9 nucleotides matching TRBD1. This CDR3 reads CASSQWDRAGNTIYF. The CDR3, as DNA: TGCGCCAGCAGCCAATGGGACAGGGCTGGAAACACCATATATTTT.